The T cell receptor beta chain under discussion was sequenced for a study of identical twins. This clonotype was observed at least ten times. Template switching added a universal primer binding site, and final cDNA carried unique molecular identifiers. TCRdb independently ran MiXCR on the 5' RACE reads; one entry per CDR3 protein. This table holds 520,000 or so distinct CDR3 sequences, around 20% found once. Germline assignment: CDR1 SQVTM and CDR2 ANQGSEA. This CDR3 comprises 14 residues. V lost 3 bases, J lost 7 bases, and 19 bases lay in between. This sample was also put to use in a study of T cells expressing NK-cell markers.

This clonotype originated in a young woman in good health. The chain links TRBV29-1 to TRBJ2-7, with D perhaps matching TRBD1 (6 bases). The sequenced sample was CD4+ T cells sorted from blood. The CDR3: CSVEAQGSPEEQYF. The CDR3 DNA follows: TGCAGCGTTGAGGCACAGGGAAGTCCGGAGGAGCAGTACTTC.